A selection of T cell receptor beta chains follows, all from one sample in a study of blood T cell repertoires in COVID-19. Generated by immunoSEQ multiplex PCR, the TCRdb table keeps only in-frame clones and is missing some. The sample has around 250,000 clones, 82% seen once. Source material: peripheral blood. Source of these receptors: a woman younger than 35 with acute or convalescent COVID-19. Both conserved end residues are part of each CDR3. The D gene is left open where the match is weak. Clone size is given for some rows only: seen once, a few or many times, or a class if the clone is expanded.

j_call | cdr3_length | v_call | d_call | clone_size | cdr3_nt | cdr3_aa
TRBJ1-1 | 15 | TRBV28 | TRBD1 | many | TGTGCCAGCAGTTTGGGGACAGCCCTTTACACTGAAGCTTTCTTT | CASSLGTALYTEAFF
TRBJ1-1 | 16 | TRBV7-9 | TRBD1 | NA | TGTGCCAGCAGCTCCCTACAGGGGGCAAGAGGAACTGAAGCTTTCTTT | CASSSLQGARGTEAFF
TRBJ2-3 | 15 | TRBV10-3 | NA | NA | TGTGCCATCACCGAGGGGTCTAGCGCACAAGATACGCAGTATTTT | CAITEGSSAQDTQYF
TRBJ1-1 | 14 | TRBV11-2 | NA | NA | TGTGCCAGCAGCTTAATTGGCGGGAACACTGAAGCTTTCTTT | CASSLIGGNTEAFF
TRBJ2-7 | 14 | TRBV4-3 | NA | NA | TGCGCCAGCAGCCAGGCGCAGGGTTCCTACGAGCAGTACTTC | CASSQAQGSYEQYF
TRBJ1-2 | 12 | TRBV12-3/TRBV12-4 | NA | NA | TGTGCCAGCAGTTTTGCCAGTTTCGGCTACACCTTC | CASSFASFGYTF
TRBJ2-3 | 17 | TRBV10-1 | TRBD2 | NA | TGCGCCAGCAGTGAGTCGGGACTAGCGGGAGCATCCGATACGCAGTATTTT | CASSESGLAGASDTQYF
TRBJ1-5 | 16 | TRBV19 | TRBD1 | once | TGTGCCAGTAGTCCCCGGACAGGGTATAGCAATCAGCCCCAGCATTTT | CASSPRTGYSNQPQHF
TRBJ1-1 | 11 | TRBV29-1 | NA | NA | TGCAGCGTGAGAACGAACACTGAAGCTTTCTTT | CSVRTNTEAFF
TRBJ1-5 | 15 | TRBV20-1 | NA | NA | TGCAGTGCTAGTTCGGAGCTGTGGAGCAATCAGCCCCAGCATTTT | CSASSELWSNQPQHF
TRBJ2-2 | 15 | TRBV19 | TRBD1 | NA | TGTGCCAGTAGTATTGGGTCAGGGGGCACCGGGGAGCTGTTTTTT | CASSIGSGGTGELFF
TRBJ2-3 | 17 | TRBV6-6 | TRBD1 | few | TGTGCCAGCAGTCCTCAAACCAGGGGGCGAGGCACAGATACGCAGTATTTT | CASSPQTRGRGTDTQYF
TRBJ2-2 | 15 | TRBV24-1 | TRBD1 | many | TGTGCCACCAGCGACACGGACAGGGACACCGGGGAGCTGTTTTTT | CATSDTDRDTGELFF
TRBJ1-1 | 15 | TRBV6-2/TRBV6-3 | TRBD1 | NA | TGTGCCAGCAGTTCGGACAGGGCGGAGAACACTGAAGCTTTCTTT | CASSSDRAENTEAFF
TRBJ2-1 | 17 | TRBV6-6 | TRBD2 | once | TGTGCCAGCAGTCCTTTACTAGCGGGAAAGGCAGGCAATGAGCAGTTCTTC | CASSPLLAGKAGNEQFF
TRBJ2-2 | 17 | TRBV7-3 | TRBD2 | NA | TGTGCCAGCAGCTCGCGTGGCGGGAGGGCCTCCACCGGGGAGCTGTTTTTT | CASSSRGGRASTGELFF
TRBJ2-7 | 17 | TRBV5-6 | TRBD2 | NA | TGTGCCAGCAGCTTGGCTGGGGTGACTAGCGTCTCCTACGAGCAGTACTTC | CASSLAGVTSVSYEQYF
TRBJ1-5 | 15 | TRBV10-1 | NA | NA | TGCGCCAGCAGACACGGACAGATCCCCAGTCAGCCCCAGCATTTT | CASRHGQIPSQPQHF
TRBJ2-1 | 15 | TRBV2 | NA | once | TGTGCCAGCATGGCGGGATTGAGCTCCTACAATGAGCAGTTCTTC | CASMAGLSSYNEQFF
TRBJ1-1 | 13 | TRBV7-9 | NA | NA | TGTGCCAGCAGCTTTACGGGGATCACTGAAGCTTTCTTT | CASSFTGITEAFF
TRBJ2-7 | 14 | TRBV4-3 | TRBD1 | NA | TGCGCCAGCAGCCACTACAGGGGGCGGTACGAGCAGTACTTC | CASSHYRGRYEQYF
TRBJ2-1 | 16 | TRBV7-2 | TRBD2 | NA | TGTGCCAGCAGCTTAGCCCCTAGCGGGAGATCCCATGAGCAGTTCTTC | CASSLAPSGRSHEQFF
TRBJ2-6 | 15 | TRBV28 | NA | NA | TGTGCCAGCAGTTTAGCGGACTCTGGGGCCAACGTCCTGACTTTC | CASSLADSGANVLTF
TRBJ2-7 | 13 | TRBV15 | NA | NA | TGTGCCACAGGGCGGGGACAGCCCTACGAGCAGTACTTC | CATGRGQPYEQYF
TRBJ1-3 | 10 | TRBV12-3/TRBV12-4 | NA | NA | TGTGCCACTGGGCAAAACACCATATATTTT | CATGQNTIYF
TRBJ2-7 | 14 | TRBV5-5 | NA | NA | TGTGCCAGCAGCTTGAGGACTCTTCCCTACGAGCAGTACTTC | CASSLRTLPYEQYF
TRBJ1-3 | 14 | TRBV3-1/TRBV3-2 | NA | NA | TGTGCCAGCAGCCGCTCGGGCTCTGGAAACACCATATATTTT | CASSRSGSGNTIYF
TRBJ2-1 | 12 | TRBV18 | NA | few | TGTGCCAGCTCACCCCAGGGAAATGAGCAGTTCTTC | CASSPQGNEQFF
TRBJ2-1 | 14 | TRBV27 | NA | NA | TGTGCCAGCAGTTTGATCCCCGGGTACAATGAGCAGTTCTTC | CASSLIPGYNEQFF
TRBJ1-2 | 12 | TRBV19 | TRBD1 | few | TGTGCCAGTAGGGACCCGGGACAGGTATACACCTTC | CASRDPGQVYTF
TRBJ2-7 | 15 | TRBV30 | TRBD1 | NA | TGTGCCTGGAGTGTTCATCGACAGGGATCATACGAGCAGTACTTC | CAWSVHRQGSYEQYF
TRBJ2-1 | 14 | TRBV7-9 | TRBD1 | NA | TGTGCCAGCAGCTTAGGCCAGGGGGCAGATGAGCAGTTCTTC | CASSLGQGADEQFF
TRBJ2-7 | 14 | TRBV2 | NA | NA | TGTGCCAGCAGAGAGGAGCTTAATGTCTCCGAGCAGTACTTC | CASREELNVSEQYF
TRBJ2-7 | 16 | TRBV5-1 | TRBD2 | NA | TGCGCCAGCAGCTTGACACTAGCGGTGAACTCCTACGAGCAGTACTTC | CASSLTLAVNSYEQYF
TRBJ1-6 | 14 | TRBV4-3 | TRBD1 | NA | TGCGCCAGCAGTACGGGACAGGGGGATTCACCCCTCCACTTT | CASSTGQGDSPLHF
TRBJ2-2 | 15 | TRBV4-3 | NA | NA | TGCGCCAGCAGCCAAGTCGGCCCGGGGACCGGGGAGCTGTTTTTT | CASSQVGPGTGELFF
TRBJ2-3 | 14 | TRBV19 | NA | NA | TGTGCCAGTAGTAGCAGACAGGGCACAGATACGCAGTATTTT | CASSSRQGTDTQYF
TRBJ1-5 | 14 | TRBV2 | TRBD1 | NA | TGTGCCAGCAATGCGGACAGGGCGCCTCAGCCCCAGCATTTT | CASNADRAPQPQHF
TRBJ1-2 | 13 | TRBV2 | NA | few | TGTGCCAGCAGTGATCGAGGCGAAGGTGGCTACACCTTC | CASSDRGEGGYTF
TRBJ2-3 | 14 | TRBV2 | TRBD2 | once | TGTGCCCTTCGCGGGGGGGCAAACACAGATACGCAGTATTTT | CALRGGANTDTQYF
TRBJ1-1 | 14 | TRBV9 | NA | NA | TGTGCCAGCAGCGCCCGGGAACCTAACACTGAAGCTTTCTTT | CASSAREPNTEAFF
TRBJ1-2 | 12 | TRBV12-3/TRBV12-4 | NA | NA | TGTGCCAGCAGTTTTCAGGGCTATGGCTACACCTTC | CASSFQGYGYTF
TRBJ2-1 | 16 | TRBV5-5 | TRBD2 | few | TGTGCCAGCAGCTGGGGACTAGCGGACTCCTACAATGAGCAGTTCTTC | CASSWGLADSYNEQFF
TRBJ2-7 | 16 | TRBV18 | TRBD1 | NA | TGTGCCAGCTCACCGCAATCGGACAGGGGTCTGTACGAGCAGTACTTC | CASSPQSDRGLYEQYF
TRBJ1-2 | 14 | TRBV6-5 | NA | NA | TGTGCCAGCAGTTACTCGGCGGGGGCGGTCGGCTACACCTTC | CASSYSAGAVGYTF
TRBJ2-3 | 15 | TRBV6-4 | NA | NA | TGTGCCAGCAGTCCAACCGGGACTTCTACGGGTACGCAGTATTTT | CASSPTGTSTGTQYF
TRBJ1-4 | 14 | TRBV30 | TRBD1 | NA | TGTGCCTGGACGCAGGACAGGGTGAATGAAAAACTGTTTTTT | CAWTQDRVNEKLFF
TRBJ2-7 | 16 | TRBV14 | NA | NA | TGTGCCAGCAGCCAAGAGAGGTTTACAGGGTTTTACGAGCAGTACTTC | CASSQERFTGFYEQYF
TRBJ1-2 | 13 | TRBV10-3 | TRBD1 | NA | TGTGCCATCAGGGGACAGGCCGTATATGGCTACACCTTC | CAIRGQAVYGYTF
TRBJ2-7 | 14 | TRBV30 | TRBD1 | NA | TGTGCCTGGAGAAGCGGGACAGGGAGACACGAGCAGTACTTC | CAWRSGTGRHEQYF
TRBJ1-1 | 17 | TRBV6-2/TRBV6-3 | NA | once | TGTGCCAGCAGTCCCGGCGCAGGGGCCCTCGGAGGTACTGAAGCTTTCTTT | CASSPGAGALGGTEAFF